Each of the 21 T cell receptor beta chains below was sequenced from the same sample in a study of shared clonotypes between healthy human individuals. Sequenced by immunoSEQ multiplex PCR; TCRdb stores in-frame clones only, minus some. The table has about 1.5 million clones, around 97% seen once. Sequencing input: naive CD4+ T cells sorted from blood. Sample subset: CD45RA+ positively selected. All receptors come from a man in his thirties or forties in good health.

The count of this clone is one. V gene TRBV5-5 combines with J gene TRBJ1-5, with D perhaps TRBD1 (5 bases). Germline CDR1 and CDR2: SGHKS and YYEKEE (reference sequence). V gave up 4 bases and J gave up 3 bases, with 14 bases separating them. The CDR3 loop spans 15 amino acids. The chain's CDR3 is CASSTRDSFNQPQHF. In DNA, the CDR3 is TGTGCCAGCAGCACAAGAGACAGTTTCAATCAGCCCCAGCATTTT. The variable domain in full, completed from reference TRBV5-5 and TRBJ1-5, reads DAGVTQSPTHLIKTRGQQVTLRCSPISGHKSVSWYQQVLGQGPQFIFQYYEKEERGRGNFPDRFSARQFPNYSSELNVNALLLGDSALYLCASSTRDSFNQPQHFGDGTRLSIL.

The chain has TRBV27 and TRBJ2-1; a possible D gene is TRBD2 (8 bases). V lost 6 bases, J lost 8 bases, and 38 bases lay in between. CDR3 size: 21 residues. The germline V gene has CDR1 MNHEY and CDR2 SMNVEV (reference sequence). The CDR3 reads CASSPPPGDRPGVAGIYEQFF. CDR3 nucleotides: TGTGCCAGCAGCCCTCCCCCCGGGGACAGACCTGGGGTAGCGGGGATCTATGAGCAGTTCTTC.

The chain is built from TRBV28 and TRBJ1-1, with 9 bases fitting TRBD1. The CDR3 length is 16 residues. CDR1 and CDR2 from the germline V gene are MDHEN and SYDVKM. The J segment lost 1 base and the V segment lost 2 bases, leaving 5 bases of the junction unmatched. CDR3 amino acids: CASSLTGGNWNTEAFF. DNA of the CDR3: TGTGCCAGCAGTTTAACAGGGGGCAATTGGAACACTGAAGCTTTCTTT.

V and J are TRBV25-1 and TRBJ2-1, with TRBD2 matching 7 bases. With V trimmed by 4 bases and J by 4 bases, 4 bases remained unmatched. The CDR3 is 14 residues long. Germline-derived CDR1 and CDR2 are MGHDK and SYGVNS. The CDR3 region has the DNA TGTGCCAGCAGTGCTCGCGGGAGTTACAATGAGCAGTTCTTC. It encodes CASSARGSYNEQFF.

The chain combines TRBV27 with TRBJ2-1, with D perhaps given as TRBD1 or TRBD2 (5 bases each). V was shortened by 2 bases and J by 0 bases, with 23 bases between the two germline ends. Germline V gene sequence: CDR1 MNHEY, CDR2 SMNVEV (reference sequence). The CDR3 is made up of 20 amino acids. The CDR3 DNA follows: TGTGCCAGCAGTTTAATGTCCGTGTCGTCCTGGGACCACTCCTACAATGAGCAGTTCTTC. Translating it yields CASSLMSVSSWDHSYNEQFF.

The chain has TRBV6-1 and TRBJ1-5; D remains unclear. Germline V gene sequence: CDR1 MNHNS, CDR2 SASEGT. Trimming removed 8 bases from V and 2 bases from J, with 10 bases in between. CDR3 length: 13 amino acids. The CDR3 is CASDERGNQPQHF. As DNA, the CDR3 is TGTGCCAGCGATGAAAGGGGCAATCAGCCCCAGCATTTT.

The chain is built from TRBV11-2 and TRBJ1-5, with 8 bases identical to TRBD1. Trimming removed 5 bases from V and 2 bases from J; junction bases left unmatched: 17. The CDR3 is 19 amino acids. Germline assignment: CDR1 SGHAT and CDR2 FQNNGV. This CDR3 is CASSPLGQGAFGGNQPQHF. The CDR3 DNA sequence: TGTGCCAGCAGCCCCCTAGGGCAGGGGGCGTTTGGTGGCAATCAGCCCCAGCATTTT.

The V and J genes are TRBV5-5 and TRBJ2-3; D is uncertain. The CDR3 runs 16 residues. Germline V gene sequence: CDR1 SGHKS, CDR2 YYEKEE (reference sequence). The V end lost 4 bases, the J end lost 2 bases, and 17 bases lay between the germline ends. CDR3 residues: CASSRVFPSLTDTQYF. In DNA, the CDR3 is TGTGCCAGCAGCCGAGTATTTCCCAGCCTCACAGATACGCAGTATTTT.

The chain is built from TRBV29-1 and TRBJ2-7; D possibly uses TRBD1 or TRBD2 (5 bases each). Germline CDR1 and CDR2: SQVTM and ANQGSEA. The CDR3 spans 14 residues. V lost 6 bases, J lost 7 bases, and 22 bases lay in between. CDR3 in amino acids: CSVGIGASSGEQYF. The CDR3 DNA follows: TGCAGCGTCGGCATCGGGGCGAGTTCGGGTGAGCAGTACTTC.

The rearrangement links TRBV5-1 to TRBJ2-1, with unresolved D. The CDR3 covers 15 residues. Germline V CDR1 and CDR2: SGHRS, YFSETQ. The V end was cut by 0 bases, the J end by 6 bases, with 13 bases between. CDR3 region: CASSLGLRPGNEQFF. The CDR3 region has the DNA TGCGCCAGCAGCTTGGGGCTGAGACCAGGCAATGAGCAGTTCTTC. The full variable domain, rest sourced from reference TRBV5-1 and TRBJ2-1, is KAGVTQTPRYLIKTRGQQVTLSCSPISGHRSVSWYQQTPGQGLQFLFEYFSETQRNKGNFPGRFSGRQFSNSRSEMNVSTLELGDSALYLCASSLGLRPGNEQFFGPGTRLTVL.

This chain joins TRBV18 and TRBJ2-1; 7 positions match TRBD1. Germline values: CDR1 KGHSH, CDR2 LQKENI. After removal of 4 bases from V and 7 bases from J, the junction contained 10 bases not matched to a gene. The CDR3 is 15 residues long. In DNA, the CDR3 is TGTGCCAGCTCACGACAGAGACAGGGATCGAATGAGCAGTTCTTC. Residues: CASSRQRQGSNEQFF.

The chain combines TRBV28 with TRBJ2-7; D is perhaps TRBD2 (6 bases). This CDR3 is 17 amino acids long. V was shortened by 6 bases and J by 2 bases, with 23 bases between the two germline ends. Germline CDR1 is MDHEN and CDR2 is SYDVKM. CDR3 sequence (DNA): TGTGCCAGCAGCCGACCCGCGGACTATCGACGCCCCTACGAGCAGTACTTC. It specifies CASSRPADYRRPYEQYF.

The chain uses TRBV5-1 and TRBJ2-7, with D possibly TRBD1 on 6 matching bases. V was trimmed by 0 bases and J by 0 bases, leaving 10 bases between them. CDR3 length: 15 amino acids. The germline V gene encodes CDR1 SGHRS and CDR2 YFSETQ. In nucleotides, the CDR3 is TGCGCCAGCAGCTTGGCGGCAGGGGCCTCCTACGAGCAGTACTTC. Its protein product is CASSLAAGASYEQYF.

The chain joins TRBV6-1 to TRBJ1-3; 8 positions match TRBD1. After removal of 2 bases from V and 3 bases from J, the junction contained 15 bases not matched to a gene. There are 19 residues in the CDR3. Germline CDR1 and CDR2: MNHNS and SASEGT. Here the CDR3 DNA reads TGTGCCAGCAGTGAAATCTACAGGGGGATAGTATTTGATGGAAACACCATATATTTT. Protein product: CASSEIYRGIVFDGNTIYF.

The genes are TRBV7-2 and TRBJ2-3; maybe TRBD2 (6 bases). V lost 3 bases and J lost 3, with 25 bases in between. The V gene's germline CDR1 is SGHTA and CDR2 FQGNSA. This CDR3 is built from 19 residues. Written as DNA, the CDR3 is TGTGCCAGCAGCTTCCTACTGTCAGGACTAATTATTGGGACAGATACGCAGTATTTT. Amino acid sequence: CASSFLLSGLIIGTDTQYF.

The J gene is TRBJ2-1, the V gene TRBV11-3; 14 bases agree with TRBD2. The CDR3 contains 17 residues. CDR1 is SGHNT and CDR2 is YENEEA in the germline V gene. J lost 10 bases, V lost 5 bases, and 13 bases had no gene match. CDR3 sequence reads: CASSRGTSGSRSGEQFF. CDR3 DNA sequence: TGTGCCAGCAGCCGAGGGACTAGCGGGAGCCGAAGTGGGGAGCAGTTCTTC.

The chain uses TRBV7-3 and TRBJ2-5; D gene uncertain. The germline V gene encodes CDR1 SGHTA and CDR2 FQGTGA. The CDR3 spans 14 residues. Trimming cost V 1 base and J 5 bases, with 11 bases left between them. CDR3 amino acids: CASSLIGSTETQYF. The CDR3 region has the DNA TGTGCCAGCAGCTTAATAGGCAGCACCGAGACCCAGTACTTC.

The chain is built from TRBV5-1 and TRBJ2-4; 15 nucleotides match TRBD2. The V gene end was trimmed by 4 bases and the J gene end by 4 bases; junction bases not matched to a gene: 6. The germline V gene has CDR1 SGHRS and CDR2 YFSETQ. The CDR3 runs 17 residues. CDR3 protein: CASSGSGTSGGKNIQYF. The CDR3 DNA sequence: TGCGCCAGCAGCGGATCCGGGACTAGCGGGGGGAAAAACATTCAGTACTTC.

This rearrangement joins TRBV15 to TRBJ2-1; 11 positions match TRBD2. Germline V gives CDR1 LNHNV, CDR2 YYDKDF (reference sequence). V trimming: 1 base; J trimming: 3 bases; junction bases outside the gene matches: 5. The CDR3 sequence is 17 residues long. Written as DNA, the CDR3 is TGTGCCACCAGCAGAGGTTATACTAGCGGGGGCTACAATGAGCAGTTCTTC. Translating gives CATSRGYTSGGYNEQFF.

The J gene is TRBJ2-2, the V gene TRBV7-9, with D hard to call. Germline CDR1 is SEHNR and CDR2 is FQNEAQ (reference sequence). V dropped 2 bases and J dropped 6 bases, with 7 bases sitting between them. The CDR3 is 13 amino acids. CDR3 DNA sequence: TGTGCCAGCAGCTTACTGATCTCCGGGGAGCTGTTTTTT. Translating it yields CASSLLISGELFF.

This clone was counted once. J is TRBJ2-1 and V is TRBV7-6; D may be TRBD2 (5 bases). Trimming cost V 2 bases and J 8 bases, with 13 bases left between them. The CDR3 totals 14 residues. Germline V CDR1 and CDR2: SGHVS, FNYEAQ. CDR3 protein: CASSLPPTRDEQFF. DNA for the CDR3: TGTGCCAGCAGCTTACCACCTACTAGGGATGAGCAGTTCTTC.